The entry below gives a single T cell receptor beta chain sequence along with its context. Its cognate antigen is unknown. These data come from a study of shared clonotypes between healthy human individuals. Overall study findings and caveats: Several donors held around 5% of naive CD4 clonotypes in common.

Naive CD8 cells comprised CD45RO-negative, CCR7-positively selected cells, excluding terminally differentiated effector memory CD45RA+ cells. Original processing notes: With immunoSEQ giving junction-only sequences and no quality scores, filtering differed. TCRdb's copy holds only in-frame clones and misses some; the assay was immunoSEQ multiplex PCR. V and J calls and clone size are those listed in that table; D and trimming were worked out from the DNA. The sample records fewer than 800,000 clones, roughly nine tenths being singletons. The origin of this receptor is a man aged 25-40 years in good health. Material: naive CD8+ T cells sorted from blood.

The CDR3 reads CATSSLADRGPNEKLFF. The CDR3 DNA follows: TGTGCCACCTCCAGTCTGGCGGACAGGGGCCCTAATGAAAAACTGTTTTTT. The rearrangement joins TRBV15 to TRBJ1-4; 9 bases fit TRBD1. J gave up 3 bases and V 8 bases, and 13 bases lay outside the gene matches. CDR1 is LNHNV and CDR2 is YYDKDF in the germline V gene (reference sequence). The CDR3 length is 17 residues.